The 27 T cell receptor beta chains given below trace back to one sample, sequenced in a study of T cells in Graves' hyperthyroidism and ophthalmopathy. The CDR3 regions of TCR beta were amplified from RNA transcripts. Researchers ran a first-round RT-PCR on the TCR CDR3 using the HTBI primer set. From the multiplex PCR reads, TCRdb called clonotypes with MiXCR, one entry per CDR3 protein. Counted here are 450,000 to 650,000 distinct CDR3 sequences, about a sixth occurring once; the ten biggest clones make up under 20%. Sequenced sample: blood. Every receptor here comes from a woman aged 18-30 years with Graves' ophthalmopathy.

There are many counts of this clonotype. The chain couples TRBV7-3 to TRBJ1-5; 9 nucleotides match TRBD1. This CDR3 spans 13 amino acids. The V gene end was trimmed by 3 bases and the J gene end by 6 bases; junction bases not matched to a gene: 0. CDR1 SGHTA and CDR2 FQGTGA come from the germline V gene. The CDR3 region is CASSLTGGQPQHF. The CDR3 DNA reads TGTGCCAGCAGCTTGACAGGGGGTCAGCCCCAGCATTTT.

This clonotype was picked up many times. The rearrangement links TRBV3-1 to TRBJ1-5, with no clear D. The CDR3 is 13 residues long. From germline, CDR1 is LGHDT and CDR2 YNNKEL (reference sequence). Trimming cost V 3 bases and J 0 bases, with 3 bases left between them. The DNA of the CDR3 is TGTGCCAGCAGCCATGCTAGCAATCAGCCCCAGCATTTT. It codes for CASSHASNQPQHF.

To note about this clonotype: This may be a read error: a much more frequent sequence differs by one nucleotide. The gene calls are TRBV13 and TRBJ1-1; 8 nucleotides match TRBD1. CDR1 PRHDT and CDR2 FYEKMQ come from the germline V gene (reference sequence). The CDR3 sequence is 13 residues long. This CDR3 reads CSSSSGQGLEAFF. The CDR3 nucleotides are TGTTCCAGCAGCTCCGGACAGGGCCTCGAAGCTTTCTTT.

This clonotype was picked up a small number of times. This chain joins TRBV7-2 and TRBJ2-2; 11 bases agree with TRBD2. Unmatched junction bases numbered 11, after V lost 3 bases and J lost 5 bases. The CDR3 consists of 18 residues. The germline CDR1 and CDR2 sequences are SGHTA and FQGNSA. CDR3 loop: CASSFSFSGRAVTGELFF. In DNA form, the CDR3 reads TGTGCCAGCAGCTTTTCGTTTAGCGGGAGGGCTGTGACCGGGGAGCTGTTTTTT.

The CDR3 sequence: CASSKGLAGRETQYF. The CDR3 coding sequence is TGCGCCAGCAGTAAGGGACTAGCGGGGCGGGAGACCCAGTACTTC. The rearrangement links TRBV5-1 to TRBJ2-5; TRBD2 matches at 13 bases. The trim removed 5 bases at V and 5 bases at J, leaving 6 bases unmatched. Germline lookup yields CDR1 SGHRS and CDR2 YFSETQ. The CDR3 loop spans 15 amino acids.

This clonotype was detected ten times or more. V usage is TRBV12-3 or TRBV12-4 and J usage is TRBJ2-5; D is undetermined. The ends were cut back, 2 bases at V and 5 bases at J, with 15 bases in the middle. This CDR3 has 15 residues. In nucleotides, the CDR3 is TGTGCCAGCAGTTTAATGGCGATCCCTGGGGAGACCCAGTACTTC. Protein: CASSLMAIPGETQYF.

This chain joins TRBV7-2 and TRBJ2-7; D remains unclear. Germline-derived CDR1 and CDR2 are SGHTA and FQGNSA. The CDR3 loop spans 12 amino acids. Between the trimmed V and J ends, which lost 8 bases and 6 bases, there was a span of 14 bases. The CDR3 here is CASRAIGSEQYF. CDR3 sequence (DNA): TGTGCCAGCCGCGCGATCGGATCCGAGCAGTACTTC.

This clonotype occurred many times. V gene TRBV6-2 or TRBV6-3 combines with J gene TRBJ1-2, with D tentatively TRBD1 (5 bases). Germline V gene sequence: CDR1 MNHEY, CDR2 SVGEGT. This CDR3 is 15 amino acids long. Trimming pared 5 bases from V and 8 bases from J, leaving 21 bases between. DNA for the CDR3: TGTGCCAGCAGTAACCTGGGGACTGCCCTGGAGGGCTACACCTTC. Its translation: CASSNLGTALEGYTF.

The chain links TRBV30 to TRBJ2-3; D uncertain. The germline V and J ends were trimmed by 2 bases and 3 bases, with 3 bases remaining between them. CDR1 is GTSNPN, CDR2 SVGIG, per germline (reference sequence). The CDR3 totals 11 residues. The CDR3 is CAWSSTDTQYF. The CDR3 region has the DNA TGTGCCTGGAGTTCTACAGATACGCAGTATTTT.

For this clonotype: A much larger clonotype is one base distant, so this may be a read error. The chain carries TRBV12-3 or TRBV12-4 and TRBJ1-3; no firm D call. Trimming cost V 2 bases and J 0 bases, with 8 bases left between them. This CDR3 region has 15 residues. CDR3 DNA: TGTGCCAGCAGTTTAACCGTTGACTCTGGAAACACCATATATTTT. This sequence encodes CASSLTVDSGNTIYF.

The table lists this clonotype with many counts. The chain is built from TRBV28 and TRBJ1-5; D remains ambiguous. Per the germline V gene, CDR1 is MDHEN and CDR2 is SYDVKM. Trimming took 7 bases from V and 2 from J, leaving 6 bases between them. The CDR3 totals 12 residues. The CDR3 region has the DNA TGTGCCAGCACCCAAGGCAATCAGCCCCAGCATTTT. The encoded protein is CASTQGNQPQHF.

This clonotype was seen at least ten times. This chain uses TRBV11-1 with TRBJ1-2; 9 positions match TRBD1. V lost 5 bases to trimming and J lost 3 bases; unmatched junction nucleotides: 7. The germline V gene encodes CDR1 SGHAT and CDR2 FQDESV (reference sequence). The CDR3 covers 15 residues. DNA for the CDR3: TGTGCCAGCAGCCCAACAGGGGGCGCGGACTATGGCTACACCTTC. Its translation is CASSPTGGADYGYTF.

The sample holds many counts of this clonotype. The genes are TRBV28 and TRBJ2-7; 8 bases map to TRBD2. In germline, CDR1 is MDHEN, CDR2 SYDVKM. The CDR3 length is 14 residues. The V and J ends lost 7 bases and 3 bases, in that order; junction bases with no gene match: 8. The CDR3 reads CASTRREASYEQYF. The CDR3 region has the DNA TGTGCCAGCACCCGGCGGGAGGCCAGCTACGAGCAGTACTTC.

This clonotype has more than one count but fewer than ten. The V gene is TRBV28, the J gene TRBJ2-5, with 7 bases fitting TRBD2. V lost 8 bases and J lost 3; bases outside the gene matches: 6. Germline CDR1 MDHEN, CDR2 SYDVKM. This CDR3 is 13 amino acids long. This CDR3 reads CASLGLSKETQYF. Here the CDR3 DNA reads TGTGCCAGCCTGGGACTATCCAAAGAGACCCAGTACTTC.

This clonotype was seen repeatedly, ten times or more. The V and J genes are TRBV24-1 and TRBJ2-3; no firm D call. The V end was cut by 1 base, the J end by 2 bases, with 12 bases between. Germline V gene data show CDR1 as KGHDR and CDR2 as SFDVKD. The CDR3 is 16 residues long. Here the CDR3 DNA reads TGTGCCACCAGTGATTTTGGGCAGGTCCTCACAGATACGCAGTATTTT. This codes for CATSDFGQVLTDTQYF.

The CDR3 sequence: CASSQDPGLEQETQYF. The CDR3 DNA reads TGCGCCAGCAGCCAAGATCCCGGGTTAGAACAAGAGACCCAGTACTTC. This chain joins TRBV4-1 and TRBJ2-5, with D hard to call. Between the trimmed V and J ends, which lost 0 bases and 2 bases, there was a span of 13 bases. CDR3 length equals 16 residues. In germline, CDR1 is MGHRA, CDR2 YSYEKL.

In this sample, this clonotype turned up many times. The rearrangement links TRBV6-1 to TRBJ1-1, with D tentatively TRBD1 (5 bases). Trimming removed 5 bases from V and 0 bases from J, with 10 bases in between. The CDR3 loop spans 14 amino acids. Germline V gene data show CDR1 as MNHNS and CDR2 as SASEGT. The CDR3 is CASSPGRMNTEAFF. CDR3 sequence (DNA): TGTGCCAGCAGTCCGGGACGGATGAACACTGAAGCTTTCTTT.

Many counts were recorded for this clonotype. The chain couples TRBV15 to TRBJ2-5; D is perhaps TRBD2 (5 bases). CDR1 is LNHNV, CDR2 YYDKDF, per germline (reference sequence). Trimming stripped 6 bases from V and 4 bases from J, with 18 bases between. The CDR3 loop spans 15 amino acids. CDR3 region: CATRGDLPVGETQYF. The CDR3 DNA follows: TGTGCCACCAGGGGAGACCTTCCGGTGGGAGAGACCCAGTACTTC. Using reference TRBV15 and TRBJ2-5 for the parts outside the CDR3, the full variable domain is DAMVIQNPRYQVTQFGKPVTLSCSQTLNHNVMYWYQQKSSQAPKLLFHYYDKDFNNEADTPDNFQSRRPNTSFCFLDIRSPGLGDTAMYLCATRGDLPVGETQYFGPGTRLLVL.

This sequence joins TRBV14 and TRBJ2-7; D is unclear. The CDR3 contains 15 residues. The germline V gene has CDR1 SGHDN and CDR2 FVKESK. V shed 6 bases and J shed 2 bases, with 17 bases lying between them. The CDR3 protein is CASSPTRQSPYEQYF. The CDR3 nucleotides are TGTGCCAGCAGTCCAACCAGGCAGTCCCCCTACGAGCAGTACTTC.

This clonotype has a count of ten or more. V and J are TRBV29-1 and TRBJ1-1; possible D gene TRBD1, 6 bases. CDR3 length: 14 residues. Trimming cost V 5 bases and J 1 base, with 14 bases left between them. CDR1 is SQVTM, CDR2 ANQGSEA, per germline. The CDR3 bases are TGCAGCGTTTTTCCCGGGACAAAGAACACTGAAGCTTTCTTT. This sequence encodes CSVFPGTKNTEAFF.

This clonotype was counted only a few times. The genes are TRBV28 and TRBJ1-4; D gene uncertain. The CDR3 extends over 16 amino acids. The ends were cut back, 2 bases at V and 7 bases at J, with 17 bases in the middle. Germline V CDR1 and CDR2: MDHEN, SYDVKM. DNA for the CDR3: TGTGCCAGCAGTTTAAGTTACGGCTCTGTTGGTGAAAAACTGTTTTTT. This translates into CASSLSYGSVGEKLFF.

In its sample, this clonotype was seen a few times. In DNA, the CDR3 is TGTGCCAGCAGCTTGGGAGGGAGCAGGGGCTACACCTTC. Translated, it gives CASSLGGSRGYTF. The V gene is TRBV5-6, the J gene TRBJ1-2; D is unclear. The CDR3 is 13 amino acids. V was clipped by 0 bases and J by 8 bases, with 11 bases between them. The germline gives CDR1 SGHDT, CDR2 YYEEEE.

This clonotype came up a few times. The chain recombines TRBV12-3 or TRBV12-4 with TRBJ1-2; D is perhaps TRBD1 (5 bases). Trimming shortened V by 3 bases and J by 1 base, and 9 bases separated the two germline ends. The CDR3 length is 14 residues. The CDR3 DNA sequence: TGTGCCAGCAGTTTCCTGGGGGTTAACTATGGCTACACCTTC. It yields the protein CASSFLGVNYGYTF.

In this sample, this clonotype turned up many times. V usage is TRBV2 and J usage is TRBJ2-7; 9 positions match TRBD2. Per the germline V gene, CDR1 is SNHLY and CDR2 is FYNNEI. The CDR3 is made up of 14 amino acids. The V and J ends lost 5 bases and 2 bases, in that order; junction bases with no gene match: 4. This chain's CDR3 is CASSSGGPPYEQYF. CDR3 sequence (DNA): TGTGCCAGCAGTAGCGGGGGGCCCCCCTACGAGCAGTACTTC.

This clonotype has only a few counts. The CDR3 does not end in the conserved phenylalanine or tryptophan, so this is likely a read error. The V call is TRBV29-1, the J call TRBJ1-1, with 8 nucleotides matching TRBD1. V lost 7 bases, J lost 2 bases, and 3 bases stayed unmatched. The CDR3 covers 12 residues. Germline V gene data show CDR1 as SQVTM and CDR2 as ANQGSEA. In DNA form, the CDR3 reads TGCAGCGCCGGACAGGGAAACACTGAAGCTTTCCTT. Protein product: CSAGQGNTEAFL.

This clonotype was observed a few times. V usage is TRBV28 and J usage is TRBJ1-6, with 9 bases lining up with TRBD1. The CDR3 covers 16 residues. CDR1 is MDHEN and CDR2 is SYDVKM in the germline V gene. With 2 bases clipped from V and 7 bases from J, the junction kept 6 bases outside the gene matches. DNA of the CDR3: TGTGCCAGCAGTTTACTGGGACAGGGCGAGAATTCACCCCTCCACTTT. It yields the protein CASSLLGQGENSPLHF.

In its sample, this clonotype was seen once. This chain links TRBV20-1 with TRBJ2-2; TRBD1 aligns across 7 bases. Germline V gene sequence: CDR1 DFQATT, CDR2 SNEGSKA (reference sequence). V was pared by 6 bases and J by 1 base, with 5 bases of the junction left unmatched. The length of the CDR3 is 14 residues. The CDR3 DNA reads TGCAGTGCAACCGGGACAGTGAACACCGGGGAGCTGTTTTTT. Protein: CSATGTVNTGELFF.